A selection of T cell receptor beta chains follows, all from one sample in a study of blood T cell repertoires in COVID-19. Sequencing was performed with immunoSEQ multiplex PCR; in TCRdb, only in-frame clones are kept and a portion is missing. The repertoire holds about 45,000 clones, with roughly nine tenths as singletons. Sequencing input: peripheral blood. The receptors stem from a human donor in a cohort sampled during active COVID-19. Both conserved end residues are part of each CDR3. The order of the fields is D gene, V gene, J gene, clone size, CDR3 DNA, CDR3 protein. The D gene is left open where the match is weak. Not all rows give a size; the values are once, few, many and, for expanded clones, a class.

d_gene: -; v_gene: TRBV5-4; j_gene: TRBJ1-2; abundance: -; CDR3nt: TGTGCCAGCAGCTTGGGCGGAGGTCGGGGTATCGACTATGGCTACACCTTC; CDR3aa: CASSLGGGRGIDYGYTF
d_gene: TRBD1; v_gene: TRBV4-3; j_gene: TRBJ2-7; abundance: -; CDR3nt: TGCGCCAGCAGCCTCTGGACAGGGCCCAACGAGCAGTACTTC; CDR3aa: CASSLWTGPNEQYF
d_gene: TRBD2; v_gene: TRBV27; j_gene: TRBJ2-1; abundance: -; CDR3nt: TGTGCCAGCAGTCCAGGACTAGCGGGGGACCTCCCCTACAATGAGCAGTTCTTC; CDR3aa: CASSPGLAGDLPYNEQFF
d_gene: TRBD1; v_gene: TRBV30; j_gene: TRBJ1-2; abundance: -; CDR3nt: TGTGCCTGGGACGCCTCCACCACCGGGACAGCCTATGGCTACACCTTC; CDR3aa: CAWDASTTGTAYGYTF
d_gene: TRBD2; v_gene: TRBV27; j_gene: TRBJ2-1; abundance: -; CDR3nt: TGTGCCAGCAGCGGGACTAGCGGGGAGAGCTCCTACAATGAGCAGTTCTTC; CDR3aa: CASSGTSGESSYNEQFF
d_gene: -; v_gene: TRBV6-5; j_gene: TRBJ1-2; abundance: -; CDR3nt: TGTGCCAGCAGAACGGACGGGGTAGGCTACTATGGCTACACCTTC; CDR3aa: CASRTDGVGYYGYTF
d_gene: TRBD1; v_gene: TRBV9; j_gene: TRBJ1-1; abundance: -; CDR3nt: TGTGCCAGCAGCGAGGCGACAGGGCGTCGGGTAACCACTGAAGCTTTCTTT; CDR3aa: CASSEATGRRVTTEAFF
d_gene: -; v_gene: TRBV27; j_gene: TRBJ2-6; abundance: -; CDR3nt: TGTGCCAGCAGCGAGCGAACGGCTGGGGCCAACGTCCTGACTTTC; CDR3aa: CASSERTAGANVLTF
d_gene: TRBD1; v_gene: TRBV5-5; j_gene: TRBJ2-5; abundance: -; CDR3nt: TGTGCCAGCAGCTTGTTTCAGGGGGCTGTAGAGACCCAGTACTTC; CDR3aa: CASSLFQGAVETQYF
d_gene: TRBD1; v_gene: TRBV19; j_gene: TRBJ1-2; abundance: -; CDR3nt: TGTGCCAGCTATGACAGGGACTCAGGTGGCTACACCTTC; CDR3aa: CASYDRDSGGYTF
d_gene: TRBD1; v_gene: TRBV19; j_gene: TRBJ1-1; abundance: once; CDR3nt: TGTGCCAGTACCCCAGGGACAGGGGGCGAGAACACTGAAGCTTTCTTT; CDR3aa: CASTPGTGGENTEAFF
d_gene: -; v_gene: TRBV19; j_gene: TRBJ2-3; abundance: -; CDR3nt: TGTGCCAGTAGTATAAAGGGCAGGGGCACAGATACGCAGTATTTT; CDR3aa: CASSIKGRGTDTQYF
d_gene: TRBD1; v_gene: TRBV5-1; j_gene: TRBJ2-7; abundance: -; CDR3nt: TGCGCCAGCAGCTTGGATAAACAGGGGTTGAAGGAGCAGTACTTC; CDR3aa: CASSLDKQGLKEQYF
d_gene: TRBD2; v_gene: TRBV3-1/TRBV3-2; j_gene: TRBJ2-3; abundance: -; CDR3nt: TGTGCCAGCAGCCCGGGCAGGAGACTAGCGGGGGGGCCCTCAGATACGCAGTATTTT; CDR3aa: CASSPGRRLAGGPSDTQYF
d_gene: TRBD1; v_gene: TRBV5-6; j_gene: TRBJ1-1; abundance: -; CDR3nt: TGTGCCAGCAGCATGGGGACAGCCTACTCGAACACTGAAGCTTTCTTT; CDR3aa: CASSMGTAYSNTEAFF
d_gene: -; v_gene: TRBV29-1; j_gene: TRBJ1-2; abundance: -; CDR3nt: TGCAGCGTTGGGGAGGGATGGGGCTACACCTTC; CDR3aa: CSVGEGWGYTF
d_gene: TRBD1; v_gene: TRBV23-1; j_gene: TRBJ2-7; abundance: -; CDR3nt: TGCGCCAGCAGTCAGCCTCACTATGACAGGGGTAACAGCCCCTACGAGCAGTACTTC; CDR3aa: CASSQPHYDRGNSPYEQYF
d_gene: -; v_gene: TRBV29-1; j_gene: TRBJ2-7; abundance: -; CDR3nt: TGCAGCGTTGAAGAGCAGAACTACGAGCAGTACTTC; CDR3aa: CSVEEQNYEQYF
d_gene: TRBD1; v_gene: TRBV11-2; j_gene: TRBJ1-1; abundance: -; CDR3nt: TGTGCCAGCAGCGACTTACAGGGGGACACTGAAGCTTTCTTT; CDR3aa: CASSDLQGDTEAFF
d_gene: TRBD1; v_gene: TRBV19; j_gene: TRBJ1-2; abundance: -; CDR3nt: TGTGCCAGTAGTTACAGGGGGTCGGTTGGCTATGGCTACACCTTC; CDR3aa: CASSYRGSVGYGYTF
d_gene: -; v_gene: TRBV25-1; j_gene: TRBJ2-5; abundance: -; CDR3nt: TGTGCCAGCGCGACTAGACAACAAGAGACCCAGTACTTC; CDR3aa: CASATRQQETQYF
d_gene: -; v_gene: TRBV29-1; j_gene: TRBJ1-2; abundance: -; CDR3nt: TGCAGCGTTGATAGCCCCGGGACACCCTACGGCTACACCTTC; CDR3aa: CSVDSPGTPYGYTF
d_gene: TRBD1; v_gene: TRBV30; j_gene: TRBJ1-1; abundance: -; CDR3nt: TGTGCCTGGAGCCCCTCCGGGACAGGGGGCTTCAGGAACACTGAAGCTTTCTTT; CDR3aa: CAWSPSGTGGFRNTEAFF
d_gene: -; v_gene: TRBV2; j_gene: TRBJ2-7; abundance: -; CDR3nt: TGTGCCAGCAGTCCCCATTGGAGGGGAGAGGGTGAGCAGTACTTC; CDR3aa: CASSPHWRGEGEQYF
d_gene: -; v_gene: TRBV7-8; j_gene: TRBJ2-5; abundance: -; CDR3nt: TGTGCCAGCAGGTTAGGGTCGACTCGGGTACAGACCCAGTACTTC; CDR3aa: CASRLGSTRVQTQYF
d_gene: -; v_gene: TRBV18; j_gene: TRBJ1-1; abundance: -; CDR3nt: TGTGCCAGCTCACCGTCATCAGGGGTCGCTGAAGCTTTCTTT; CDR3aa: CASSPSSGVAEAFF
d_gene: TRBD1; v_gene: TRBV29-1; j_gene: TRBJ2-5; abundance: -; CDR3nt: TGCAGCGTTGATTTGCAGGGACAGGAGACCCAGTACTTC; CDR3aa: CSVDLQGQETQYF
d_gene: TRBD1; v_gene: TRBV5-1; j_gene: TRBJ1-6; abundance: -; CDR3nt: TGCGCCAGCAGCGGCGACAGGGGTTACTCCTATAATTCACCCCTCCACTTT; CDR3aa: CASSGDRGYSYNSPLHF
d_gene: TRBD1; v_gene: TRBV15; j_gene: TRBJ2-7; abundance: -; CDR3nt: TGTGCCACCAGCAGAGATCAAACACGAGGGGACAGGGACTACGAGCAGTACTTC; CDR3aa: CATSRDQTRGDRDYEQYF
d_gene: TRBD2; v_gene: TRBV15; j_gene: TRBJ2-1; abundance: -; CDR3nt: TGTGCCACCAGCAGAGTTAGCGGGGGGTACAATGAGCAGTTCTTC; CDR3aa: CATSRVSGGYNEQFF
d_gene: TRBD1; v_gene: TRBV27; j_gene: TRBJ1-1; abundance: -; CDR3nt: TGTGCCAGCAGTCCACAGGGGAAAACAACTGAAGCTTTCTTT; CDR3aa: CASSPQGKTTEAFF
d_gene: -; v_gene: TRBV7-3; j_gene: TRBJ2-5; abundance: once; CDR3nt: TGTGCCAGCAGCTTAAGGGGCTTAGGGGATGGTAAAGAGACCCAGTACTTC; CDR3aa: CASSLRGLGDGKETQYF
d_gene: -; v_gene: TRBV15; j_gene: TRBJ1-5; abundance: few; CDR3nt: TGTGCCACCAGCAGACCGTTTCAGCCCCAGCATTTT; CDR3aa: CATSRPFQPQHF